This TCR beta chain originates from a study of PD-L1 blockade in urothelial cancer. Study-wide results and limits: At the 3-week point, tumor-associated blood clones expanded more in durable-benefit patients.

The sample holds a few counts of this clone. Antigen: not known. Libraries were prepared by immunoSEQ multiplex PCR; TCRdb keeps only in-frame clonotypes and omits some of them. Among roughly 56,000 clones listed, about 80% were seen once. The V end lost 0 bases, the J end lost 11 bases, and 10 bases lay between the germline ends. Per germline, CDR1 MNHEY and CDR2 SVGAGI. The CDR3 runs to 12 residues. The receptor was derived from a man between 70 and 80 years old with urothelial cancer. The chain uses TRBV6-5 and TRBJ1-1; D gene ambiguous. The input for sequencing was PBMCs, taken around atezolizumab (anti-PD-L1) treatment. CDR3 residues: CASSYSGRGAFF. The CDR3 nucleotides read TGTGCCAGCAGTTACTCGGGCCGCGGGGCTTTCTTT.